Below are 25 T cell receptor beta chains sequenced from a single sample in a study of blood T cell repertoires in COVID-19. TCRdb keeps only in-frame clones here, not all; method: immunoSEQ multiplex PCR. The table records under 200,000 clones, more than 65% of them present only once. Sequencing was carried out using PBMCs or T cells enriched from blood (not recorded which). All receptors come from a woman aged 35 to 49 with acute COVID-19.

The chain couples TRBV24-1 to TRBJ2-2, with D maybe TRBD2 (6 bases). This CDR3 region has 14 residues. Germline V CDR1 and CDR2: KGHDR, SFDVKD. The V gene lost 5 bases and the J gene lost 3 bases, with 9 bases spanning the gap. In nucleotides, the CDR3 is TGTGCCACCAGTGGGCGGGGAGACACCGGGGAGCTGTTTTTT. As protein: CATSGRGDTGELFF.

This clone turned up a few times. V usage is TRBV5-1 and J usage is TRBJ2-2, with TRBD1 identical over 7 bases. Germline assignment: CDR1 SGHRS and CDR2 YFSETQ. The CDR3 spans 15 residues. Trimming cost V 0 bases and J 3 bases; bases outside gene matches: 2. CDR3 nucleotides: TGCGCCAGCAGCTTGGTACAGGGGTACACCGGGGAGCTGTTTTTT. Translated: CASSLVQGYTGELFF.

V gene TRBV7-3 combines with J gene TRBJ1-5, with D perhaps matching TRBD1 (5 bases). Germline V gene lookup returns CDR1 SGHTA and CDR2 FQGTGA. The CDR3 totals 13 residues. Deletions cut 3 bases from V and 5 bases from J, with 8 bases between. This CDR3 reads CASSLGGDQPQHF. In DNA, the CDR3 is TGTGCCAGCAGCTTGGGGGGGGATCAGCCCCAGCATTTT.

This clone has just a few counts. V usage is TRBV30 and J usage is TRBJ2-7, with D perhaps TRBD1 (7 bases). V lost 1 base and J lost 4, with 14 bases in between. Germline V gene lookup returns CDR1 GTSNPN and CDR2 SVGIG (reference sequence). The CDR3 contains 14 residues. This CDR3 reads CAWSDLTGRYEQYF. The CDR3 nucleotides are TGTGCCTGGAGTGATCTGACAGGGAGGTACGAGCAGTACTTC.

The rearrangement uses TRBV16 and TRBJ1-2; a weak D match, TRBD1 (6 bases). The CDR3 extends over 14 amino acids. Looked up from germline, CDR1 is KGHSY and CDR2 is FQNENV. The V end was cut by 1 base, the J end by 10 bases, with 16 bases between. The CDR3 here is CASSQYLGHFVYTF. The CDR3 DNA sequence: TGTGCCAGCAGCCAATACCTGGGACATTTTGTCTACACCTTC.

CDR3 in amino acids: CASSAYLQQYV. CDR3 DNA: TGTGCCAGCAGCGCCTACCTCCAGCAGTACGTC. The J gene is TRBJ2-7, the V gene TRBV9, with D unresolved. Per the germline V gene, CDR1 is SGDLS and CDR2 is YYNGEE. This CDR3 is built from 11 residues. V lost 3 bases, J lost 8 bases, and 9 bases lay in between.

The genes are TRBV6-5 and TRBJ2-1; 12 nucleotides match TRBD2. Germline trimming cut 6 bases from V and 15 bases from J; bases unmatched to any gene: 9. CDR3 size: 13 residues. Germline lookup yields CDR1 MNHEY and CDR2 SVGAGI. The CDR3 DNA sequence: TGTGCCAGCAGACGGACTAGCGGGGACGGCCTGTTCTTC. Its protein product is CASRRTSGDGLFF.

This clone appeared once. This sample also contains other DNA sequences that code for the same CDR3. The CDR3 is CASSLLRDSEQYF. The CDR3, as DNA: TGTGCCAGCAGCTTATTACGGGACAGCGAGCAGTACTTC. The J gene is TRBJ2-7, the V gene TRBV7-3; 7 nucleotides line up with TRBD1. The CDR3 runs to 13 residues. Germline lookup yields CDR1 SGHTA and CDR2 FQGTGA. V gave up 2 bases and J gave up 6 bases; unmatched junction bases: 4.

The rearrangement links TRBV5-1 to TRBJ2-1, with D hard to call. The CDR3 is 10 amino acids. Per the germline V gene, CDR1 is SGHRS and CDR2 is YFSETQ. V lost 8 bases and J lost 8, with 8 bases in between. This chain's CDR3 is CASSVYEQFF. The CDR3 DNA reads as TGCGCCAGTTCGGTCTATGAGCAGTTCTTC.

In nucleotides, the CDR3 is TGTGCCACCAGTGATCCCACAGGGACTAGCGGGAGAGGGTCCTACAATGAGCAGTTCTTC. Its protein product is CATSDPTGTSGRGSYNEQFF. The chain recombines TRBV24-1 with TRBJ2-1; TRBD2 matches at 14 bases. The germline V gene has CDR1 KGHDR and CDR2 SFDVKD. V was clipped by 3 bases and J by 1 base; unmatched bases: 10. The CDR3 totals 20 residues.

This sequence joins TRBV15 and TRBJ2-7; D uncertain. Germline V gene data show CDR1 as LNHNV and CDR2 as YYDKDF (reference sequence). The CDR3 has 14 amino acids. The V gene lost 5 bases and the J gene lost 0 bases, with 11 bases spanning the gap. The CDR3: CATSPEGGSYEQYV. As DNA, the CDR3 is TGTGCCACCAGCCCTGAAGGCGGCTCCTACGAGCAGTACGTC.

The chain combines TRBV19 with TRBJ1-2; D not certain. Germline V gene sequence: CDR1 LNHDA, CDR2 SQIVND (reference sequence). Trimming removed 1 base at V and 0 bases at J, with 6 bases between. The CDR3 extends over 14 amino acids. The CDR3 region has the DNA TGTGCCAGTAGTATAGGAGTTACTAACTATGGCTACACCTTC. The encoded protein is CASSIGVTNYGYTF.

The chain has TRBV5-1 and TRBJ1-4; possibly TRBD1 for D (5 bases). Germline values: CDR1 SGHRS, CDR2 YFSETQ. Trimming removed 5 bases at V and 7 bases at J, with 15 bases between. The CDR3 has 14 amino acids. In DNA form, the CDR3 reads TGCGCCAGCAGACAGGCGGACCTCGGTGAAAAACTGTTTTTT. This encodes CASRQADLGEKLFF.

The chain uses TRBV21-1 and TRBJ2-5; TRBD1 was called by the table and not checked on the DNA. TRBV21-1 is a listed pseudogene. CDR3 length: 14 amino acids. The CDR3 spells CASSKAAGEETQYF. CDR3 nucleotides: TGTGCCAGCAGCAAAGCGGCAGGGGAAGAGACCCAGTACTTC.

The V call is TRBV6-5, the J call TRBJ2-1; TRBD2 aligns across 13 bases. Looked up from germline, CDR1 is MNHEY and CDR2 is SVGAGI. Unmatched junction bases numbered 5, after V lost 4 bases and J lost 8 bases. The CDR3 is 15 amino acids. The CDR3 sequence: CASSFGLAGEDEQFF. CDR3 sequence (DNA): TGTGCCAGCAGTTTTGGACTAGCGGGAGAGGATGAGCAGTTCTTC.

J is TRBJ2-5 and V is TRBV13; TRBD2 matches at 8 bases. Germline V gene sequence: CDR1 PRHDT, CDR2 FYEKMQ (reference sequence). The CDR3 extends over 16 amino acids. V dropped 3 bases and J dropped 1; count of bases not matched to a gene: 7. CDR3 DNA: TGTGCCAGCAGCTTTGGTTCGGGAGGGCCCCAAGAGACCCAGTACTTC. Residues: CASSFGSGGPQETQYF.

The chain links TRBV25-1 to TRBJ2-3; TRBD2 aligns across 9 bases. The CDR3 is 17 residues long. The J segment lost 1 base and the V segment lost 0 bases, leaving 5 bases of the junction unmatched. CDR1 and CDR2 (germline): MGHDK, SYGVNS. CDR3 coding DNA: TGTGCCAGCAGTGAATACCGGACTAGCGAGGGCACAGATACGCAGTATTTT. It yields the protein CASSEYRTSEGTDTQYF. The entire variable domain, with the rest obtained from reference TRBV25-1 and TRBJ2-3, is as follows: EADIYQTPRYLVIGTGKKITLECSQTMGHDKMYWYQQDPGMELHLIHYSYGVNSTEKGDLSSESTVSRIRTEHFPLTLESARPSHTSQYLCASSEYRTSEGTDTQYFGPGTRLTVL.

The rearrangement joins TRBV4-1 to TRBJ2-7, with 10 positions matching TRBD1. Germline CDR1 MGHRA, CDR2 YSYEKL. The CDR3 runs to 15 residues. With 2 bases clipped from V and 1 base from J, the junction kept 2 bases outside the gene matches. DNA for the CDR3: TGCGCCAGCAGCCAACCGGGACAGGGGTCCTACGAGCAGTACTTC. This encodes CASSQPGQGSYEQYF.

This chain uses TRBV6-1 with TRBJ1-1; D call uncertain. Germline assignment: CDR1 MNHNS and CDR2 SASEGT. The V end was cut by 3 bases, the J end by 11 bases, with 16 bases between. CDR3 length equals 13 residues. CDR3: CASSDPVRRVAFF. CDR3 DNA: TGTGCCAGCAGTGATCCCGTGAGGAGGGTCGCTTTCTTT.

This chain connects TRBV6-5 to TRBJ2-1, with TRBD2 identical over 13 bases. The CDR3 length is 14 residues. Trimming took 7 bases from V and 7 from J; bases not matched to a gene: 4. The germline V gene has CDR1 MNHEY and CDR2 SVGAGI. The CDR3 here is CASTGLAGSNEQFF. The DNA of the CDR3 is TGTGCCAGCACGGGACTAGCGGGAAGTAATGAGCAGTTCTTC.

The table lists this clone with a count of one. The V gene is TRBV6-4, the J gene TRBJ1-1, with a tentative D call TRBD1 (6 bases). CDR1 MRHNA and CDR2 SNTAGT come from the germline V gene. The V end lost 0 bases, the J end lost 4 bases, and 15 bases lay between the germline ends. The CDR3 contains 16 residues. The DNA for the CDR3 is TGTGCCAGCAGTGACTCATTCACAGGGTCGACCACTGAAGCTTTCTTT. This gives the protein CASSDSFTGSTTEAFF.

The sample holds many counts of this clone. The DNA for the CDR3 is TGTGCCAGCAGCCAAGACCAGGGATGGACAGATACGCAGTATTTT. Protein sequence: CASSQDQGWTDTQYF. The rearrangement links TRBV3-1 (or the pseudogene TRBV3-2) to TRBJ2-3; D perhaps matches TRBD1 (5 bases). The CDR3 has 15 residues. Trimming stripped 0 bases from V and 3 bases from J, with 10 bases between. CDR1 is LGHDT and CDR2 is YNNKEL in the germline V gene (reference sequence).

The chain couples TRBV21-1 to TRBJ2-7; no DNA check was done on the table's D call, TRBD1. TRBV21-1 is given as a pseudogene. The CDR3 is 14 amino acids. CDR3 amino acids: CASLRDRDEMEQYV. In nucleotides, the CDR3 is TGTGCCAGCCTCCGGGACAGGGATGAAATGGAGCAGTACGTC.

V usage is TRBV6-4 and J usage is TRBJ2-2, with 11 bases that match TRBD2. V was clipped by 3 bases and J by 3 bases; unmatched bases: 9. The CDR3 has 18 residues. Germline V lookup: CDR1 MRHNA, CDR2 SNTAGT. The DNA of the CDR3 is TGTGCCAGCAGTGATTTTCCTACTAGCGGGGGCCACACCGGGGAGCTGTTTTTT. Its protein product is CASSDFPTSGGHTGELFF.

This sequence joins TRBV30 and TRBJ2-1; D is possibly TRBD1 (5 bases). V lost 5 bases to trimming and J lost 0 bases, with 14 bases between them. From germline, CDR1 is GTSNPN and CDR2 SVGIG (reference sequence). This CDR3 is built from 15 residues. CDR3 coding DNA: TGTGCCTGGGACCCTTGGGGCAGCTCCTACAATGAGCAGTTCTTC. It specifies CAWDPWGSSYNEQFF.